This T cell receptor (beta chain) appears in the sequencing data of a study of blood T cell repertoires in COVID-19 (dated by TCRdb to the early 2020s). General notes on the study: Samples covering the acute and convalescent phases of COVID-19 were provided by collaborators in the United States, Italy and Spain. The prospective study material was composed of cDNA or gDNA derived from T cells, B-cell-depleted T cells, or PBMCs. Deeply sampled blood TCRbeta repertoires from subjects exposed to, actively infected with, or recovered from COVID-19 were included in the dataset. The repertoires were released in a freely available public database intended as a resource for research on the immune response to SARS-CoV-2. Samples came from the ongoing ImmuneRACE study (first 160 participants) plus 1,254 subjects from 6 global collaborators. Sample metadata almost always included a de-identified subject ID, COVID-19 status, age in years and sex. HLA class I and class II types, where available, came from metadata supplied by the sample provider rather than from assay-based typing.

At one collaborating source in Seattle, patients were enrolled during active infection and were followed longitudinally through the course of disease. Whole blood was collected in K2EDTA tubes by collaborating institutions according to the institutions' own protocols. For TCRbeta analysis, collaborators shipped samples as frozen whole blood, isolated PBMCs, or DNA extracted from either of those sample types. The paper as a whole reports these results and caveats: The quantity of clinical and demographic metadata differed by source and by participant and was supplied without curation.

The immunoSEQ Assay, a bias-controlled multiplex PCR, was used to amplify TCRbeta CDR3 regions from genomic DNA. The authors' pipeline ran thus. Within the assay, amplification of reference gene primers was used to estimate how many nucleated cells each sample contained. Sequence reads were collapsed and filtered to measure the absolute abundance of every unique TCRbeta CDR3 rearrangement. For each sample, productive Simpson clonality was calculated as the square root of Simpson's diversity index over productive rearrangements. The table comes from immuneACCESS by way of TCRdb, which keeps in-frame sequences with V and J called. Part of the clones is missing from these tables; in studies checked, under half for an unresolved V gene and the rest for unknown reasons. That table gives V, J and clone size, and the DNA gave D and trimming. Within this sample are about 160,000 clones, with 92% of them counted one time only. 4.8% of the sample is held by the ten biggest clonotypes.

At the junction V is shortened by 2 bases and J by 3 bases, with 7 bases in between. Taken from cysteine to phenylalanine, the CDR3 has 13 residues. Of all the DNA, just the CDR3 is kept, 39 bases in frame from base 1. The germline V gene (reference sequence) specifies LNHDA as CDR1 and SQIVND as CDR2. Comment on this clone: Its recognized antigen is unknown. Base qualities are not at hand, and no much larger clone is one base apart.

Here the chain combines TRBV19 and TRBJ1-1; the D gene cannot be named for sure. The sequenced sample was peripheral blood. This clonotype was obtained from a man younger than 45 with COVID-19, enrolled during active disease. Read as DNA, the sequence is TGTGCCAGTAGTATACAGGTCCACACTGAAGCTTTCTTT. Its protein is CASSIQVHTEAFF.